This T cell receptor beta chain was identified during a study of siplizumab effects on memory and regulatory T cells. Assay used: immunoSEQ multiplex PCR; TCRdb lists only in-frame clones, some missing. Of 80,000 to 95,000 clones listed, 85% to 95% were seen once; the top ten hold less than 20%. There are 16 residues in the CDR3. Germline-derived CDR1 and CDR2 are MGHRA and YSYEKL. Trimming took 1 base from V and 1 from J; bases not matched to a gene: 6. Sequences were obtained from CD8+ T cells sorted from blood. This sequence was found in a human donor in good health. This rearrangement joins TRBV4-1 to TRBJ1-2; 7 nucleotides match TRBD1. The CDR3 here is CASSQGGSGGNYGYTF. The CDR3, as DNA: TGCGCCAGCAGCCAAGGCGGTTCAGGGGGTAACTATGGCTACACCTTC.